Sequencing of this T cell receptor (beta chain) was carried out in a study of blood T cell repertoires in COVID-19. Overall study: Researchers got acute and convalescent COVID-19 samples from the United States, Italy and Spain. T cells, B-cell-depleted T cells, or PBMCs provided the cDNA or gDNA that served as material.

Per the original data handling: Reference gene primers were amplified, and this amplification served to estimate nucleated cell counts. Clones were read by immunoSEQ multiplex PCR, and TCRdb kept only the in-frame ones, dropping some. The DNA gave D and trimming, while V, J and clone size come from that table. The profile covers roughly 190,000 clones, with around 90% appearing a single time and roughly 21% taken by the ten largest. The CDR3 consists of 15 residues. The germline CDR1 and CDR2 sequences are SGHRS and YFSETQ. Trimming took 1 base from V and 8 from J, leaving 15 bases between them. A single count supports this clone.

V usage is TRBV5-1 and J usage is TRBJ1-4; no clear D gene. This TCR was recovered from a man aged 55 to 69 with active or convalescent COVID-19. The sample comprised peripheral blood. The chain's CDR3 is CASSLTGLAREKLFF. The DNA of the CDR3 is TGCGCCAGCAGCTTGACCGGACTTGCCAGAGAAAAACTGTTTTTT.